These 23 T cell receptor beta chains were sequenced from one sample in a study of PD-1 blockade in mismatch repair-deficient tumors. Profiled with immunoSEQ multiplex PCR; TCRdb holds only in-frame clones, not every one. This sample carries 55,000 to 85,000 clones, approximately 80% of them seen once, and the ten largest clones take approximately 5%. This sample comprised peripheral blood, obtained 2 weeks after starting pembrolizumab. The receptors derive from an adult with mismatch repair-deficient cancer.

The chain couples TRBV5-8 to TRBJ1-1; TRBD1 matches at 8 bases. V gave up 2 bases and J gave up 2 bases; unmatched junction bases: 11. Germline CDR1 SGHTS, CDR2 YDEGEE. CDR3 size: 17 residues. Here the CDR3 reads CASSFLRGTGENTEAFF. CDR3 sequence (DNA): TGTGCCAGCAGCTTCTTACGGGGGACAGGTGAAAACACTGAAGCTTTCTTT.

This clone was found a few times. The chain recombines TRBV27 with TRBJ1-5; D call uncertain. Germline values: CDR1 MNHEY, CDR2 SMNVEV (reference sequence). The CDR3 is 13 residues long. V was cut by 6 bases and J by 3 bases, with 9 bases left in between. The CDR3 reads CASRTDVNQPQHF. The CDR3 DNA follows: TGTGCCAGCAGAACAGACGTCAATCAGCCCCAGCATTTT.

The chain employs TRBV6-5 and TRBJ1-3; maybe TRBD1 (6 bases). The CDR3 runs 15 residues. CDR1 is MNHEY and CDR2 is SVGAGI in the germline V gene. Trimming cost V 5 bases and J 0 bases, with 11 bases left between them. The DNA for the CDR3 is TGTGCCAGCAGTCGCGGACAGCTCTCTGGAAACACCATATATTTT. Its protein product is CASSRGQLSGNTIYF.

The V call is TRBV2, the J call TRBJ1-5, with 8 bases aligning to TRBD1. The J segment lost 1 base and the V segment lost 7 bases, leaving 6 bases of the junction unmatched. The CDR3 spans 15 residues. Germline lookup yields CDR1 SNHLY and CDR2 FYNNEI. CDR3 in DNA: TGTGCCAGCAAAATCCGGACAGGGAGCAATCAGCCCCAGCATTTT. It yields the protein CASKIRTGSNQPQHF.

Only one count was recorded for this clone. V gene TRBV2 combines with J gene TRBJ1-1; D is unclear. Germline V gene sequence: CDR1 SNHLY, CDR2 FYNNEI. The V and J ends lost 6 bases and 1 base respectively, with 9 bases between them. The CDR3 has 13 amino acids. CDR3 amino acids: CASRGNTNTEAFF. The CDR3 DNA sequence: TGTGCCAGCAGGGGGAACACGAACACTGAAGCTTTCTTT. Complete variable domain (other parts from reference TRBV2 and TRBJ1-1): EPEVTQTPSHQVTQMGQEVILRCVPISNHLYFYWYRQILGQKVEFLVSFYNNEISEKSEIFDDQFSVERPDGSNFTLKIRSTKLEDSAMYFCASRGNTNTEAFFGQGTRLTVV.

The V and J genes are TRBV18 and TRBJ2-3; weak D call: TRBD1 (6 bases). The CDR3 sequence is 14 residues long. Trimming stripped 4 bases from V and 2 bases from J, with 10 bases between. Germline V gives CDR1 KGHSH, CDR2 LQKENI. The chain's CDR3 is CASSLGAYTDTQYF. CDR3 DNA sequence: TGTGCCAGCTCACTGGGGGCCTACACAGATACGCAGTATTTT.

V and J are TRBV7-8 and TRBJ2-2, with D possibly being TRBD1 or TRBD2 (5 bases each). The CDR3 is 17 amino acids. The germline V gene has CDR1 SGHVS and CDR2 FQNEAQ. V was cut by 5 bases and J by 0 bases, with 16 bases left in between. CDR3 sequence: CASSPRPGTANTGELFF. In DNA form, the CDR3 reads TGTGCCAGCAGCCCCCGCCCGGGGACCGCGAACACCGGGGAGCTGTTTTTT.

The chain uses TRBV18 and TRBJ2-6, with no clear D. V lost 6 bases and J 1 base, leaving 7 bases between the germline ends. This CDR3 has 14 residues. Looked up from germline, CDR1 is KGHSH and CDR2 is LQKENI. CDR3 amino acids: CASSAVSGANVLTF. In nucleotides, the CDR3 is TGTGCCAGCTCGGCGGTGTCTGGGGCCAACGTCCTGACTTTC. The whole variable domain, remainder taken from reference TRBV18 and TRBJ2-6, is NAGVMQNPRHLVRRRGQEARLRCSPMKGHSHVYWYRQLPEEGLKFMVYLQKENIIDESGMPKERFSAEFPKEGPSILRIQQVVRGDSAAYFCASSAVSGANVLTFGAGSRLTVL.

This chain joins TRBV13 and TRBJ1-1; 7 bases match TRBD1. Germline loops: CDR1 PRHDT, CDR2 FYEKMQ (reference sequence). This CDR3 comprises 16 residues. Germline trimming cut 5 bases from V and 3 bases from J; bases unmatched to any gene: 12. The CDR3 region is CASSRGPLGLDTEAFF. The CDR3 DNA is TGTGCCAGCAGCAGGGGGCCGTTGGGGTTGGACACTGAAGCTTTCTTT.

This clone has just a few counts. The rearrangement joins TRBV11-3 to TRBJ2-1; D is uncertain. Germline assignment: CDR1 SGHNT and CDR2 YENEEA. The CDR3 contains 14 residues. The V and J ends lost 1 base and 8 bases respectively, with 12 bases between them. The CDR3 DNA follows: TGTGCCAGCAGCTTAGGCTCCGCTAGAGATGAGCAGTTCTTC. Amino acids: CASSLGSARDEQFF. Together with reference TRBV11-3 and TRBJ2-1, the CDR3 gives the full variable domain: EAGVVQSPRYKIIEKKQPVAFWCNPISGHNTLYWYLQNLGQGPELLIRYENEEAVDDSQLPKDRFSAERLKGVDSTLKIQPAELGDSAVYLCASSLGSARDEQFFGPGTRLTVL.

This clone was counted a single time. The chain couples TRBV4-3 to TRBJ2-3; 9 nucleotides agree with TRBD2. Per the germline V gene, CDR1 is LGHNA and CDR2 is YSLEER. The CDR3 contains 15 residues. V shed 0 bases, J shed 4 bases, and the junction held 2 bases outside the gene matches. CDR3 residues: CASSQDPSGADTQYF. DNA for the CDR3: TGCGCCAGCAGCCAAGATCCTAGCGGGGCAGATACGCAGTATTTT.

The chain has TRBV19 and TRBJ1-4, with D tentatively TRBD1 (6 bases). The CDR3 length is 13 residues. Germline V gene lookup returns CDR1 LNHDA and CDR2 SQIVND (reference sequence). V shed 10 bases and J shed 6 bases, with 15 bases lying between them. CDR3 protein: CATSGVGDEKLFF. The CDR3 nucleotides are TGTGCCACCTCAGGGGTCGGTGATGAAAAACTGTTTTTT.

This clone has ten or more counts. This chain links TRBV9 with TRBJ1-2; D possibly corresponds to TRBD1 (6 bases). Germline CDR1 is SGDLS and CDR2 is YYNGEE. V was clipped by 3 bases and J by 5 bases, with 14 bases between them. The CDR3 has 14 amino acids. CDR3 coding DNA: TGTGCCAGCAGCGCAGATGCCGGGACATATGGCTACACCTTC. It specifies CASSADAGTYGYTF.

The J gene is TRBJ2-1, the V gene TRBV12-5; 9 bases fit TRBD2. V lost 5 bases to trimming and J lost 7 bases; unmatched junction nucleotides: 12. The CDR3 spans 16 residues. The germline CDR1 and CDR2 sequences are LGHNT and FRNRAP. CDR3 region: CASGQNLAGVSNEQFF. The CDR3 DNA sequence: TGTGCTAGTGGTCAGAACTTAGCGGGAGTATCAAATGAGCAGTTCTTC.

This clone has just a few counts. CDR3 residues: CASSHSATGEGYEQYF. CDR3 nucleotides: TGCGCCAGCAGCCACTCAGCGACAGGGGAGGGCTACGAGCAGTACTTC. V usage is TRBV4-3 and J usage is TRBJ2-7; maybe TRBD1 (8 bases). V was trimmed by 3 bases and J by 3 bases, leaving 18 bases between them. Germline CDR1 is LGHNA and CDR2 is YSLEER. The CDR3 contains 16 residues.

This clone is medium-sized within its sample. The chain is built from TRBV28 and TRBJ2-7; 9 positions agree with TRBD2. Germline V gene lookup returns CDR1 MDHEN and CDR2 SYDVKM. With V trimmed by 8 bases and J by 7 bases, 36 bases remained unmatched. The CDR3 sequence is 22 residues long. CDR3: CASPPPTRQSRGSGSWGGEQYF. In nucleotides, the CDR3 is TGTGCCAGCCCGCCCCCCACCCGACAATCCCGGGGTAGCGGGAGCTGGGGAGGGGAGCAGTACTTC. Full variable domain (outside the CDR3, taken from reference TRBV28 and TRBJ2-7): DVKVTQSSRYLVKRTGEKVFLECVQDMDHENMFWYRQDPGLGLRLIYFSYDVKMKEKGDIPEGYSVSREKKERFSLILESASTNQTSMYLCASPPPTRQSRGSGSWGGEQYFGPGTRLTVT.

The chain joins TRBV11-1 to TRBJ2-6, with unresolved D. From germline, CDR1 is SGHAT and CDR2 FQDESV (reference sequence). V was shortened by 2 bases and J by 4 bases, with 9 bases between the two germline ends. This CDR3 comprises 15 residues. The chain's CDR3 is CASSLLTDGANVLTF. The CDR3 DNA reads TGTGCCAGCAGCTTATTAACAGACGGGGCCAACGTCCTGACTTTC. Full variable domain (missing parts from reference TRBV11-1 and TRBJ2-6): EAEVAQSPRYKITEKSQAVAFWCDPISGHATLYWYRQILGQGPELLVQFQDESVVDDSQLPKDRFSAERLKGVDSTLKIQPAELGDSAMYLCASSLLTDGANVLTFGAGSRLTVL.

This clone was detected once. This chain links TRBV9 with TRBJ2-2; 7 bases are shared with TRBD2. The CDR3 is made up of 17 amino acids. V lost 0 bases, J lost 3 bases, and 8 bases stayed unmatched. Germline CDR1 reads SGDLS; CDR2 reads YYNGEE. The DNA for the CDR3 is TGTGCCAGCAGCGTAGCTCGTCTGGGGAGGGACACCGGGGAGCTGTTTTTT. It specifies CASSVARLGRDTGELFF.

The V and J genes are TRBV30 and TRBJ2-3; D is possibly TRBD2 (7 bases). Trimming took off 4 bases at V and 6 bases at J, with 20 bases between the two ends. CDR1 is GTSNPN, CDR2 SVGIG, per germline (reference sequence). The CDR3 spans 15 residues. CDR3 DNA sequence: TGTGCCTGGACCTCAGGGGCTAGCGGAAGTGATACGCAGTATTTT. Its protein product is CAWTSGASGSDTQYF.

The chain couples TRBV5-1 to TRBJ2-6; TRBD2 matches at 8 bases. The CDR3 is 18 amino acids. Germline V gene lookup returns CDR1 SGHRS and CDR2 YFSETQ. V was clipped by 0 bases and J by 0 bases; unmatched bases: 5. In nucleotides, the CDR3 is TGCGCCAGCAGCTTGGGGCTAGCGGGTTCCTCTGGGGCCAACGTCCTGACTTTC. Its protein product is CASSLGLAGSSGANVLTF.

This clone was recorded once. This chain joins TRBV19 and TRBJ2-1; D is perhaps TRBD1 (6 bases). Germline V CDR1 and CDR2: LNHDA, SQIVND (reference sequence). The ends were cut back, 6 bases at V and 0 bases at J, with 9 bases in the middle. This CDR3 is 14 amino acids long. CDR3 DNA: TGTGCCAGTAGCACAGGGAGCTCCTACAATGAGCAGTTCTTC. The encoded protein is CASSTGSSYNEQFF.

This chain connects TRBV5-1 to TRBJ1-4; perhaps TRBD1 as D (5 bases). The germline CDR1 and CDR2 sequences are SGHRS and YFSETQ. The V gene lost 4 bases and the J gene lost 1 base, with 11 bases spanning the gap. The CDR3 length is 15 residues. Here the CDR3 reads CASSDLGVTNEKLFF. CDR3 in DNA: TGCGCCAGCAGCGACCTGGGGGTAACTAATGAAAAACTGTTTTTT.

This clone was counted only a few times. The rearrangement links TRBV4-1 to TRBJ2-7; D uncertain. Trimming stripped 1 base from V and 4 bases from J, with 14 bases between. Germline V lookup: CDR1 MGHRA, CDR2 YSYEKL. CDR3 length: 15 amino acids. In DNA, the CDR3 is TGCGCCAGCAGCCAAGTGGCACAGACCTATTACGAGCAGTACTTC. It specifies CASSQVAQTYYEQYF.